The 31 T cell receptor beta chains listed next were all sequenced from one sample in a study of CD8+CD57+ T cells in acquired aplastic anemia. CDR3 and TCR beta VDJ profiling relied on a genomic DNA template. MiXCR, run by TCRdb on the reads, gives a single entry per CDR3 protein. The table lists 150,000 or so distinct CDR3 sequences, 60% to 70% of them singletons. The sample taken for sequencing was sorted CD4+, CD8+, or CD8+CD57+ T cells (not recorded which) from PBMCs. These receptors all stem from a human donor in good health.

The chain combines TRBV19 with TRBJ2-2, with D tentatively TRBD1 or TRBD2 (6 bases each). The length of the CDR3 is 15 residues. Germline V gene lookup returns CDR1 LNHDA and CDR2 SQIVND (reference sequence). The V gene lost 5 bases and the J gene lost 4 bases, with 14 bases spanning the gap. CDR3 nucleotide sequence: TGTGCCAGTAGTCCCGGGGGCGCGGGCACCGGGGAGCTGTTTTTT. It codes for CASSPGGAGTGELFF.

V and J are TRBV29-1 and TRBJ1-1; a possible D gene is TRBD1 (6 bases). The CDR3 totals 13 residues. Germline V gene sequence: CDR1 SQVTM, CDR2 ANQGSEA. Trimming removed 3 bases from V and 7 bases from J, with 15 bases in between. CDR3 nucleotide sequence: TGCAGCGTTGATATACTCAGGGGCGGTGAAGCTTTCTTT. Its protein product is CSVDILRGGEAFF.

This clonotype was seen just once. As the CDR3 is not closed by the conserved phenylalanine or tryptophan, this likely results from a read error. V usage is TRBV20-1 and J usage is TRBJ2-7, with a possible D match to TRBD1 (6 bases). Per the germline V gene, CDR1 is DFQATT and CDR2 is SNEGSKA (reference sequence). Trimming cost V 6 bases and J 3 bases, with 15 bases left between them. The CDR3 is made up of 13 amino acids. The DNA of the CDR3 is TGCAGTGCAAGCTCCCGGGACAACTACGAGCAGTACCTC. The encoded protein is CSASSRDNYEQYL.

This clonotype appeared many times. This rearrangement joins TRBV6-6 to TRBJ1-5; D might be TRBD1 (6 bases). Trimming left V 6 bases short and J 2 bases short, with 14 bases between. In germline, CDR1 is MNHNY, CDR2 SVGAGI (reference sequence). The length of the CDR3 is 15 residues. CDR3 sequence (DNA): TGTGCCAGCAGCTGGGACACCGAGGGCAATCAGCCCCAGCATTTT. Translating gives CASSWDTEGNQPQHF.

The chain links TRBV7-3 to TRBJ2-5; the match to TRBD2 covers 11 bases. The ends lost 6 bases at V and 0 bases at J; junction bases unmatched: 6. The CDR3 has 16 amino acids. The V gene's germline CDR1 is SGHTA and CDR2 FQGTGA. CDR3 residues: CASSLPGLADQETQYF. As DNA, the CDR3 is TGTGCCAGCAGTTTACCGGGACTAGCGGACCAAGAGACCCAGTACTTC.

This clonotype came up many times. V is TRBV13 and J is TRBJ2-7; D unclear. V lost 3 bases and J lost 7, with 10 bases in between. Per the germline V gene, CDR1 is PRHDT and CDR2 is FYEKMQ (reference sequence). CDR3 length: 12 residues. CDR3 protein: CASSFPAREQYF. For the CDR3, the DNA is TGTGCCAGCAGCTTTCCTGCGCGGGAGCAGTACTTC.

The chain carries TRBV5-6 and TRBJ1-2; unclear D gene. CDR1 is SGHDT, CDR2 YYEEEE, per germline. V lost 2 bases, J lost 0 bases, and 5 bases lay in between. The CDR3 covers 13 residues. In DNA form, the CDR3 reads TGTGCCAGCAGCTTTGAGCCTAACTATGGCTACACCTTC. Its protein product is CASSFEPNYGYTF.

The chain recombines TRBV19 with TRBJ1-2; possible D gene TRBD1, 6 bases. Trimming took 2 bases from V and 4 from J, leaving 11 bases between them. This CDR3 is built from 14 residues. Per the germline V gene, CDR1 is LNHDA and CDR2 is SQIVND (reference sequence). The CDR3 coding sequence is TGTGCCAGTAGTATAAGTGGACAGCTCTATGGCTACACCTTC. Protein: CASSISGQLYGYTF.

This clonotype occurred many times. The rearrangement uses TRBV19 and TRBJ2-5; the D gene is possibly TRBD2 (6 bases). The CDR3 loop spans 15 amino acids. Germline assignment: CDR1 LNHDA and CDR2 SQIVND (reference sequence). V lost 7 bases and J 5 bases, leaving 20 bases between the germline ends. This CDR3 reads CASTTFGGADETQYF. The CDR3 DNA reads TGTGCCAGTACCACATTCGGAGGGGCGGATGAGACCCAGTACTTC.

V and J are TRBV7-9 and TRBJ2-3; no firm D call. Trimming took 6 bases from V and 3 from J, leaving 19 bases between them. Germline V gives CDR1 SEHNR, CDR2 FQNEAQ (reference sequence). CDR3 size: 16 residues. DNA for the CDR3: TGTGCCAGCAGTTACGGCCAGGCTGGTTCAACAGATACGCAGTATTTT. Translating gives CASSYGQAGSTDTQYF.

This clonotype has only a few counts. V usage is TRBV9 and J usage is TRBJ2-1, with TRBD1 as a possible D gene (6 bases). The CDR3 covers 18 residues. The germline V gene has CDR1 SGDLS and CDR2 YYNGEE. The V and J ends lost 4 bases and 2 bases respectively, with 22 bases between them. The CDR3 bases are TGTGCCAGCAGCCACGATAGGCTTGGGACATTCCCCTACAATGAGCAGTTCTTC. It translates to CASSHDRLGTFPYNEQFF.

The sample holds one count of this clonotype. The rearrangement links TRBV7-9 to TRBJ2-2; 10 nucleotides agree with TRBD2. V lost 4 bases, J lost 3 bases, and 5 bases stayed unmatched. Germline V gene sequence: CDR1 SEHNR, CDR2 FQNEAQ (reference sequence). This CDR3 is 16 amino acids long. CDR3 region: CASSSRTSGYTGELFF. For the CDR3, the DNA is TGTGCCAGCAGCTCGAGGACTAGCGGATACACCGGGGAGCTGTTTTTT.

In this sample, this clonotype turned up many times. The chain joins TRBV7-3 to TRBJ2-3, with D uncertain. There are 14 residues in the CDR3. V gave up 5 bases and J gave up 3 bases, with 12 bases separating them. Per the germline V gene, CDR1 is SGHTA and CDR2 is FQGTGA. The chain's CDR3 is CASSLDGETDTQYF. CDR3 nucleotides: TGTGCCAGCAGCCTAGACGGAGAAACAGATACGCAGTATTTT. Supplemented by reference TRBV7-3 and TRBJ2-3, the full variable domain reads GAGVSQTPSNKVTEKGKYVELRCDPISGHTALYWYRQSLGQGPEFLIYFQGTGAADDSGLPNDRFFAVRPEGSVSTLKIQRTERGDSAVYLCASSLDGETDTQYFGPGTRLTVL.

The J gene is TRBJ2-3, the V gene TRBV14; no clear D gene. V gave up 6 bases and J gave up 5 bases, with 18 bases separating them. Germline CDR1 and CDR2: SGHDN and FVKESK. The length of the CDR3 is 15 residues. CDR3 sequence reads: CASRDGSARIDTQYF. The CDR3 bases are TGTGCCAGCAGGGACGGTTCGGCTAGGATAGATACGCAGTATTTT.

J is TRBJ2-1 and V is TRBV7-2, with D perhaps matching TRBD1 or TRBD2 (8 bases each). Trimming removed 5 bases at V and 8 bases at J, with 16 bases between. The CDR3 runs 14 residues. CDR1 is SGHTA, CDR2 FQGNSA, per germline. The CDR3 is CASSTGGTRDEQFF. The CDR3 bases are TGTGCCAGCAGCACAGGGGGGACTAGGGATGAGCAGTTCTTC.

V is TRBV20-1 and J is TRBJ1-2; perhaps TRBD1 as D (5 bases). The V end lost 6 bases, the J end lost 5 bases, and 16 bases lay between the germline ends. This CDR3 spans 13 amino acids. CDR1 is DFQATT and CDR2 is SNEGSKA in the germline V gene (reference sequence). The CDR3 reads CSASDSTPYGYTF. CDR3 coding DNA: TGCAGTGCGTCCGACAGTACCCCATATGGCTACACCTTC.

In this sample, this clonotype turned up once. The chain links TRBV9 to TRBJ1-2; no clear D gene. Per the germline V gene, CDR1 is SGDLS and CDR2 is YYNGEE. The CDR3 is made up of 15 amino acids. V was clipped by 0 bases and J by 0 bases, with 9 bases between them. CDR3 residues: CASSVDPFTNYGYTF. CDR3 sequence (DNA): TGTGCCAGCAGCGTAGATCCGTTTACTAACTATGGCTACACCTTC.

The chain recombines TRBV29-1 with TRBJ2-7; 9 nucleotides line up with TRBD1. The CDR3 sequence is 13 residues long. Germline V gives CDR1 SQVTM, CDR2 ANQGSEA. V dropped 7 bases and J dropped 3; count of bases not matched to a gene: 7. The CDR3 DNA follows: TGCAGCGCAAGGGGACAGGGCAACTACGAGCAGTACTTC. It encodes CSARGQGNYEQYF.

The rearrangement uses TRBV6-1 and TRBJ1-1, with D possibly TRBD1 on 5 matching bases. CDR3 size: 14 residues. Trimming shortened V by 6 bases and J by 0 bases, and 11 bases separated the two germline ends. Germline V gene sequence: CDR1 MNHNS, CDR2 SASEGT. The chain's CDR3 is CASREGTVNTEAFF. In DNA, the CDR3 is TGTGCCAGCAGGGAGGGGACGGTGAACACTGAAGCTTTCTTT.

J is TRBJ2-5 and V is TRBV20-1; TRBD2 is a possible D gene (6 bases). The germline CDR1 and CDR2 sequences are DFQATT and SNEGSKA (reference sequence). CDR3 size: 14 residues. Deletions cut 4 bases from V and 2 bases from J, with 14 bases between. CDR3 in DNA: TGCAGTGCTAAACAACGGCGGGGACAAGAGACCCAGTACTTC. It encodes CSAKQRRGQETQYF.

V usage is TRBV20-1 and J usage is TRBJ1-5, with D tentatively TRBD1 (5 bases). Per germline, CDR1 DFQATT and CDR2 SNEGSKA (reference sequence). There are 15 residues in the CDR3. V lost 3 bases to trimming and J lost 11 bases, with 23 bases between them. The CDR3: CSARGRAGGNRAQHF. The CDR3 bases are TGCAGTGCTAGGGGCAGGGCCGGTGGCAATAGGGCCCAGCATTTT.

This clonotype was seen more than once but under ten times. This sequence joins TRBV7-6 and TRBJ2-7; D uncertain. V was clipped by 5 bases and J by 0 bases, with 14 bases between them. This CDR3 has 15 amino acids. The germline V gene has CDR1 SGHVS and CDR2 FNYEAQ. In DNA, the CDR3 is TGTGCCAGCAGCGTCGAGGCAGCTAGCTCCTACGAGCAGTACTTC. It translates to CASSVEAASSYEQYF.

The chain recombines TRBV15 with TRBJ1-4; 10 bases line up with TRBD1. Germline V CDR1 and CDR2: LNHNV, YYDKDF (reference sequence). The CDR3 is 13 amino acids. Trimming at V came to 9 bases and at J to 5 bases, leaving 3 bases not matched to a gene. The CDR3 loop is CATRDRGNEKLFF. Here the CDR3 DNA reads TGTGCCACTCGGGACAGGGGAAATGAAAAACTGTTTTTT.

The V call is TRBV24-1, the J call TRBJ2-1; TRBD2 aligns across 8 bases. Germline trimming cut 0 bases from V and 3 bases from J; bases unmatched to any gene: 21. Germline V lookup: CDR1 KGHDR, CDR2 SFDVKD. The CDR3 length is 22 residues. Here the CDR3 DNA reads TGTGCCACCAGTGATTTGGGTCCGGGGGGGGCTCGGTCGGGAGGACACTACAATGAGCAGTTCTTC. Protein product: CATSDLGPGGARSGGHYNEQFF.

A note on this clonotype: At one boundary the junction diverges from the germline segment, which might be a read error. The chain combines TRBV7-2 with TRBJ1-2; maybe TRBD1 (5 bases). The CDR3 spans 13 residues. Germline loops: CDR1 SGHTA, CDR2 FQGNSA. The CDR3 DNA reads TGCGCCAGCAGCCATGGTGGGGGGGATGGCTACACCTTC. Translating gives CASSHGGGDGYTF.

The sample holds a few counts of this clonotype. This sequence joins TRBV15 and TRBJ1-1, with D possibly TRBD1 on 5 matching bases. Germline CDR1 LNHNV, CDR2 YYDKDF (reference sequence). The CDR3 has 12 residues. Trimming cost V 5 bases and J 8 bases, with 12 bases left between them. The CDR3 reads CATSHQTAEAFF. The CDR3 DNA reads as TGTGCCACCAGCCACCAGACAGCCGAAGCTTTCTTT. Filled out from reference TRBV15 and TRBJ1-1, the complete variable domain reads DAMVIQNPRYQVTQFGKPVTLSCSQTLNHNVMYWYQQKSSQAPKLLFHYYDKDFNNEADTPDNFQSRRPNTSFCFLDIRSPGLGDTAMYLCATSHQTAEAFFGQGTRLTVV.

The V gene is TRBV10-3, the J gene TRBJ2-3; 8 bases line up with TRBD1. V shed 10 bases, J shed 4 bases, and the junction held 10 bases outside the gene matches. The CDR3 covers 14 residues. Germline CDR1 reads ENHRY; CDR2 reads SYGVKD. The CDR3 here is CATSWTGSADTQYF. The CDR3 DNA reads as TGTGCCACCTCATGGACAGGGTCGGCAGATACGCAGTATTTT.

J is TRBJ2-3 and V is TRBV20-1, with 11 bases matching TRBD2. Looked up from germline, CDR1 is DFQATT and CDR2 is SNEGSKA (reference sequence). This CDR3 contains 15 residues. Unmatched junction bases numbered 3, after V lost 4 bases and J lost 0 bases. The DNA for the CDR3 is TGCAGTGCTATTCGGACTAGCGGGAGCACAGATACGCAGTATTTT. It translates to CSAIRTSGSTDTQYF.

The chain couples TRBV7-8 to TRBJ2-7; maybe TRBD2 (5 bases). The CDR3 runs 14 residues. Germline lookup yields CDR1 SGHVS and CDR2 FQNEAQ. The germline V and J ends were trimmed by 5 bases and 2 bases, with 13 bases remaining between them. The DNA for the CDR3 is TGTGCCAGCAGCCCGACGACTACCACCTACGAGCAGTACTTC. Its translation: CASSPTTTTYEQYF. Full variable domain (remainder filled in from reference TRBV7-8 and TRBJ2-7): GAGVSQSPRYKVAKRGQDVALRCDPISGHVSLFWYQQALGQGPEFLTYFQNEAQLDKSGLPSDRFFAERPEGSVSTLKIQRTQQEDSAVYLCASSPTTTTYEQYFGPGTRLTVT.

The chain uses TRBV20-1 and TRBJ2-7; no definite D call. V was shortened by 5 bases and J by 5 bases, with 10 bases between the two germline ends. Per the germline V gene, CDR1 is DFQATT and CDR2 is SNEGSKA (reference sequence). This CDR3 is 11 amino acids long. The CDR3 loop reads CSAQTHNEQYF. CDR3 sequence (DNA): TGCAGTGCTCAGACTCACAACGAGCAGTACTTC.

V usage is TRBV2 and J usage is TRBJ2-7; 8 nucleotides align to TRBD2. J lost 4 bases, V lost 2 bases, and 7 bases had no gene match. Per germline, CDR1 SNHLY and CDR2 FYNNEI. The CDR3 covers 15 residues. The CDR3 DNA sequence: TGTGCCAGCAGTGAATACGGGGGGGCTGGGTACGAGCAGTACTTC. Protein sequence: CASSEYGGAGYEQYF.